This TCR beta chain was found in a study of blood T cells in healthy people across ages. Through a sample-barcoded 5' primer and a J-beta primer mix, a second PCR was run for roughly 7 to 12 cycles. A 12-random-nucleotide template-switch adaptor tagged each cDNA molecule. TCRdb recomputed calls from the 5' RACE reads with MiXCR, one row per CDR3 protein. This sample has 1.2 million to 1.5 million distinct CDR3 sequences, with about 40% found just once. CDR1 is ENHRY, CDR2 SYGVKD, per germline. V gave up 4 bases and J gave up 5 bases, with 9 bases separating them. The CDR3 is made up of 12 amino acids. This clonotype was found a few times.

Sequenced material: blood. This clonotype was sampled from a woman aged 18-35 years in good health. This sequence joins TRBV10-3 and TRBJ2-7; the D is unclear. As DNA, the CDR3 is TGTGCCATCAGTGGGGGTGGGGACGAGCAGTACTTC. It is translated as CAISGGGDEQYF.